This T cell receptor beta chain appears in the sequencing data of a study of identical twins (dated by TCRdb to 2015 to 2016). As for the study more broadly: To test whether fetal clonotypes persist, the study used deep sequencing on TCR alpha and beta repertoires from monozygotic twins, unrelated adults of various ages, and cord blood. To rule out contamination, the twin experiments were replicated at different times with different library preparation protocols. What the authors observed across the whole study: Fewer insertions were carried by abundant cord blood beta clonotypes, a similar but weaker trend appeared in young adult naive repertoires, and no such trend appeared in memory repertoires. Because the same donors could not be followed over many years, the conclusions depended on cross-sectional statistical analysis. Zero-insertion analyses could be partly confounded by invariant T cells such as MAIT and iNKT, although diverse VJ usage argued against such confounding for most clonotypes. Out-of-frame TCR alpha sharing in monozygotic twins was systematically underestimated by recombination models, whereas sharing between unrelated individuals was in agreement with the recombination models. Compared with coincidental sharing between unrelated individuals, out-of-frame TCR alpha sequences shared between twins showed an excess of sequences with low generation probability. In beta out-of-frame sequences, excess twin sharing was weaker, because having fewer shared sequences lowered the signal-to-noise ratio.

CDR1 and CDR2, looked up from the germline V gene, are SQVTM and ANQGSEA. V and J lose 4 bases and 5 bases, and a span of 8 bases separates them. The CDR3 holds 12 amino acids from the cysteine to the phenylalanine. Only the CDR3 DNA is retained, 36 bases long and in frame from the first base. This clonotype was detected a few times. Which antigen it targets is not known. Base qualities are missing; no much larger clone stands one base away. All donors were healthy Caucasians. Three pairs of female monozygotic twins, all aged 18 to 29 years, made up the twin cohort. Positive isolation kits from Invitrogen were used to isolate CD4+ and CD8+ T cell populations. To prepare the library, 5' RACE was applied. TCRdb names Illumina HiSeq 2000 as the instrument used. A universal primer binding site was added through template switching, and the final cDNA carried a unique molecular identifier so that TCR cDNA molecules could be counted accurately. Specific primers in the conserved constant-segment region were used to synthesize first-strand cDNA for TCR alpha and beta chains. Each cDNA library was double barcoded, with a SMART-Mk sample barcode plus Illumina barcodes, to control for contamination. TruSeq adapter sequences and Illumina sample barcodes were added in two successive PCR steps. Sequencing of the TCR alpha and beta cDNA libraries was done on the Illumina HiSeq platform using custom primers. As for the authors' bioinformatics: MiGEC was used to process raw reads and extract unique molecular identifiers, and MiXCR was used to find CDR3 positions. Recombination models were inferred per individual with the repgenHMM and IGoR tools using an EM algorithm. Shared clonotypes were analyzed with the tcR package in R, and sharing was normalized by the product of cloneset sizes. To study raw recombination free of thymic and clonal selection effects, out-of-frame nonproductive sequences were analyzed. TCRdb itself trimmed the public reads at Q25 with fastp, ran MiXCR and retained productive beta chains. Identical CDR3 protein sequences are pooled into one entry, listed with their most common genes and DNA. Here the V and J calls rest on TCRdb's processing, not on the authors' analysis. Present in this sample are about 470,000 distinct CDR3 sequences, 20% to 25% of which were seen just once. The ten most abundant clones make up just under 3% of the sample.

These same records also appear under a second study, on T cells expressing NK-cell markers. As described in the second report: In sorted CD3+CD56+NKG2C+, CD3+CD56+NKG2C- and CD3+CD56-NKG2C+ T-cell subsets from 8 or 9 donors, TCR beta-chain repertoires were profiled. Among the eight sequenced donors, only one was HCMV-seronegative, while the other seven were HCMV-seropositive. In several experiments an anti-gammadeltaTCR antibody was added to restrict sorting to alphabetaTCR-expressing T cells. In over 5 donors, the dominant CD3+CD56+NKG2C+ clonotypes were among the top 10 CD8+ clonotypes and accounted for about 1.0-7.0% of CD8+ T cells. Those dominant clonotypes were again the most abundant among CD3+CD56-NKG2C+ cells in a few donors, at roughly 28.3-60.1%. Whether the expanded NKG2C-expressing T cell clones were specific for HCMV antigens remained unclear. Randomly selected healthy volunteers, three men and five women, were used as the eight sequenced donors. A commercial ELISA kit detecting HCMV-specific IgG in serum was used to determine HCMV serostatus. MIGEC handled demultiplexing of the reads and grouping by UMI, while MiTCR was used to assemble and quantify clonotypes. Only TCR cDNA sequences supported by at least two reads were kept to exclude erroneous sequences. Downstream repertoire analysis used the tcR package, and clonotypes were matched across fractions by CDR3 nucleotide sequence plus V segment. VDJmatch was used to annotate antigen specificity against VDJdb, with one amino acid substitution in CDR3 allowed.

The sample taken for sequencing was CD4+ T cells sorted from blood. This receptor was taken from a woman aged 18-30 years in good health. The chain is assembled from TRBV29-1 and TRBJ2-2, with TRBD1 tentatively as D gene (5 bases match). The CDR3 region: CSVGQGTGELFF. At the DNA level, the sequence is TGCAGCGTTGGGCAGGGAACCGGGGAGCTGTTTTTT.